The 20 T cell receptor beta chains below were found in one sample sequenced in a study of blood T cell repertoires in COVID-19. Sequencing was performed with immunoSEQ multiplex PCR; in TCRdb, only in-frame clones are kept and a portion is missing. Of about 200,000 clones listed, around 90% are singletons. Sequencing input: peripheral blood. The receptors here all came from a man between 60 and 75 years old with active or convalescent COVID-19.

The rearrangement uses TRBV19 and TRBJ1-5, with 7 bases that match TRBD1. J gave up 3 bases and V 5 bases, and 1 base lay outside the gene matches. The CDR3 contains 13 residues. Germline V lookup: CDR1 LNHDA, CDR2 SQIVND (reference sequence). The CDR3 reads CASSGTANQPQHF. The CDR3 DNA follows: TGTGCCAGTAGTGGGACAGCCAATCAGCCCCAGCATTTT.

V gene TRBV7-6 combines with J gene TRBJ2-1, with D possibly matching TRBD1 (5 bases). V shed 0 bases and J shed 8 bases, with 11 bases lying between them. The germline V gene encodes CDR1 SGHVS and CDR2 FNYEAQ. There are 14 residues in the CDR3. The CDR3 DNA follows: TGTGCCAGCAGCTTAGCAGGGGTTGTGGATGAGCAGTTCTTC. Its translation: CASSLAGVVDEQFF. Combining the CDR3 with reference TRBV7-6 and TRBJ2-1 gives the whole variable domain GAGVSQSPRYKVTKRGQDVALRCDPISGHVSLYWYRQALGQGPEFLTYFNYEAQQDKSGLPNDRFSAERPEGSISTLTIQRTEQRDSAMYRCASSLAGVVDEQFFGPGTRLTVL.

The V gene is TRBV2, the J gene TRBJ1-4; D gene uncertain. Per the germline V gene, CDR1 is SNHLY and CDR2 is FYNNEI. V was shortened by 4 bases and J by 8 bases, with 14 bases between the two germline ends. The CDR3 consists of 14 residues. The DNA of the CDR3 is TGTGCCAGCAGTGGCTCAGGCGCAGGCGAAAAACTGTTTTTT. Amino acid sequence: CASSGSGAGEKLFF.

This rearrangement joins TRBV2 to TRBJ2-7; 8 nucleotides match TRBD1. Germline CDR1 is SNHLY and CDR2 is FYNNEI. This CDR3 spans 15 amino acids. After removal of 3 bases from V and 5 bases from J, the junction contained 9 bases not matched to a gene. The CDR3 here is CASSDRTGLVDEQYF. The CDR3 DNA reads TGTGCCAGCAGTGACCGGACAGGGTTGGTCGACGAGCAGTACTTC.

The rearrangement uses TRBV4-2 and TRBJ2-7; 10 nucleotides align to TRBD2. CDR3 size: 18 residues. The trim removed 2 bases at V and 2 bases at J, leaving 12 bases unmatched. Germline CDR1 is LGHNA and CDR2 is YNFKEQ. The CDR3 sequence: CASSQPGALAGDTYEQYF. The CDR3 coding sequence is TGTGCCAGCAGCCAACCAGGGGCCCTAGCGGGGGATACCTACGAGCAGTACTTC.

V and J are TRBV5-1 and TRBJ2-6; 9 bases match TRBD1. The CDR3 has 15 residues. The J segment lost 4 bases and the V segment lost 6 bases, leaving 5 bases of the junction unmatched. CDR1 SGHRS and CDR2 YFSETQ come from the germline V gene. The CDR3 DNA reads as TGCGCCAGCACACAGGGGGCGCGAGGGGCCAACGTCCTGACTTTC. Protein: CASTQGARGANVLTF. Full variable domain (missing parts from reference TRBV5-1 and TRBJ2-6): KAGVTQTPRYLIKTRGQQVTLSCSPISGHRSVSWYQQTPGQGLQFLFEYFSETQRNKGNFPGRFSGRQFSNSRSEMNVSTLELGDSALYLCASTQGARGANVLTFGAGSRLTVL.

The rearrangement joins TRBV27 to TRBJ2-7; 9 bases map to TRBD2. J gave up 1 base and V 2 bases, and 3 bases lay outside the gene matches. The CDR3 consists of 15 residues. Germline V gene lookup returns CDR1 MNHEY and CDR2 SMNVEV (reference sequence). The CDR3 loop reads CASSLRGLASYEQYF. As DNA, the CDR3 is TGTGCCAGCAGTTTAAGGGGACTAGCTTCCTACGAGCAGTACTTC.

V is TRBV2 and J is TRBJ1-6; the D is unclear. The germline V and J ends were trimmed by 2 bases and 5 bases, with 10 bases remaining between them. Germline V lookup: CDR1 SNHLY, CDR2 FYNNEI. The CDR3 has 15 residues. The DNA of the CDR3 is TGTGCCAGCAGTGAATACAGATCAAATAATTCACCCCTCCACTTT. The encoded protein is CASSEYRSNNSPLHF.

The rearrangement joins TRBV5-6 to TRBJ1-6; 8 nucleotides agree with TRBD1. Looked up from germline, CDR1 is SGHDT and CDR2 is YYEEEE. This CDR3 spans 16 amino acids. The J segment lost 5 bases and the V segment lost 4 bases, leaving 8 bases of the junction unmatched. The CDR3 sequence is CASSQGQGINNSPLHF. The CDR3 nucleotides are TGTGCCAGCAGCCAAGGACAGGGCATTAATAATTCACCCCTCCACTTT.

The chain couples TRBV4-2 to TRBJ1-3; no clear D. Germline V lookup: CDR1 LGHNA, CDR2 YNFKEQ. V was trimmed by 3 bases and J by 0 bases, leaving 9 bases between them. This CDR3 is built from 15 residues. The CDR3 DNA follows: TGTGCCAGCAGCCATCAACAGAGCTCTGGAAACACCATATATTTT. It encodes CASSHQQSSGNTIYF.

The rearrangement joins TRBV24-1 to TRBJ2-1; the match to TRBD2 covers 8 bases. The length of the CDR3 is 17 residues. J was trimmed by 7 bases and V by 2 bases; bases with no gene match: 12. Per the germline V gene, CDR1 is KGHDR and CDR2 is SFDVKD. The CDR3 spells CATSDSTGLGIHNEQFF. In DNA, the CDR3 is TGTGCCACCAGTGATTCGACGGGACTAGGGATCCATAATGAGCAGTTCTTC.

This clone was recorded a few times. The chain couples TRBV9 to TRBJ1-2; 10 nucleotides agree with TRBD1. Germline V lookup: CDR1 SGDLS, CDR2 YYNGEE. There are 17 residues in the CDR3. The V and J ends lost 4 bases and 1 base, in that order; junction bases with no gene match: 10. This CDR3 reads CASSREGTGAINYGYTF. The CDR3 DNA reads TGTGCCAGCAGCAGGGAGGGGACAGGGGCTATTAACTATGGCTACACCTTC.

The chain links TRBV11-2 to TRBJ1-2; D not certain. This CDR3 has 14 residues. V lost 5 bases and J lost 4, with 14 bases in between. CDR1 and CDR2 from the germline V gene are SGHAT and FQNNGV. CDR3 protein: CASSERAGFYGYTF. The DNA of the CDR3 is TGTGCCAGCAGCGAGAGGGCGGGCTTCTATGGCTACACCTTC.

The chain couples TRBV19 to TRBJ1-1; the match to TRBD1 covers 8 bases. This CDR3 comprises 15 residues. The V segment lost 7 bases and the J segment 5 bases; nucleotides outside the gene matches: 12. Germline V gene sequence: CDR1 LNHDA, CDR2 SQIVND (reference sequence). CDR3 DNA: TGTGCCAGTACCCTCGAGTCCAGGGGGCGGACTGAAGCTTTCTTT. It is translated as CASTLESRGRTEAFF.

The rearrangement uses TRBV10-3 and TRBJ1-2, with a possible D match to TRBD1 (6 bases). Trimming pared 4 bases from V and 8 bases from J, leaving 11 bases between. Germline V gene lookup returns CDR1 ENHRY and CDR2 SYGVKD. The CDR3 extends over 12 amino acids. This CDR3 reads CAISVQGNGYTF. In DNA form, the CDR3 reads TGTGCCATCAGTGTTCAGGGGAACGGCTACACCTTC.

This chain joins TRBV7-9 and TRBJ2-5; weak D call: TRBD2 (5 bases). Germline V gene data show CDR1 as SEHNR and CDR2 as FQNEAQ (reference sequence). The CDR3 contains 15 residues. Trimming cost V 5 bases and J 5 bases, with 18 bases left between them. CDR3 nucleotide sequence: TGTGCCAGCAGCGGGGAGATGTTGAGGTCGGAGACCCAGTACTTC. Protein: CASSGEMLRSETQYF.

The rearrangement uses TRBV5-1 and TRBJ2-5; possible D gene TRBD1, 5 bases. The CDR3 consists of 16 residues. Germline-derived CDR1 and CDR2 are SGHRS and YFSETQ. V shed 4 bases and J shed 5 bases, with 21 bases lying between them. The CDR3 reads CASSTLKGLGWETQYF. The CDR3 DNA sequence: TGCGCCAGCAGCACCTTGAAGGGGCTTGGATGGGAGACCCAGTACTTC.

V gene TRBV29-1 combines with J gene TRBJ1-1; 8 bases are shared with TRBD1. V was pared by 6 bases and J by 0 bases, with 9 bases of the junction left unmatched. CDR3 length: 15 residues. Germline V gene sequence: CDR1 SQVTM, CDR2 ANQGSEA. The CDR3: CSVGQGWGMNTEAFF. CDR3 coding DNA: TGCAGCGTCGGACAGGGATGGGGCATGAACACTGAAGCTTTCTTT.

This chain joins TRBV30 and TRBJ2-3, with D unclear. The germline gives CDR1 GTSNPN, CDR2 SVGIG (reference sequence). The CDR3 contains 12 residues. V was pared by 2 bases and J by 1 base, with 4 bases between. CDR3: CAWSSGTDTQYF. The CDR3 coding sequence is TGTGCCTGGAGTTCGGGCACAGATACGCAGTATTTT.

The genes are TRBV24-1 and TRBJ1-2; no reliable D call. The germline CDR1 and CDR2 sequences are KGHDR and SFDVKD. This CDR3 is built from 14 residues. V shed 5 bases and J shed 2 bases, with 11 bases lying between them. This CDR3 reads CATSGRDLNYGYTF. CDR3 bases: TGTGCCACCAGTGGACGGGATTTAAACTATGGCTACACCTTC.